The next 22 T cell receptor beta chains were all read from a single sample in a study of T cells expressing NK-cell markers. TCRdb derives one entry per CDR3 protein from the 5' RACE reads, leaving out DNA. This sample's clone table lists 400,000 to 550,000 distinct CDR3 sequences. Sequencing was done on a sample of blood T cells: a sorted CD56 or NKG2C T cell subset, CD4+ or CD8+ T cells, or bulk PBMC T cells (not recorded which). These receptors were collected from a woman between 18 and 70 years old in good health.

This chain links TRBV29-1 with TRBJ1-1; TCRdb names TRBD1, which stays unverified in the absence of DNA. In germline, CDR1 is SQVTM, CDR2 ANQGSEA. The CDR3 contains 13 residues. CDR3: CSVVTPQSTEAFF. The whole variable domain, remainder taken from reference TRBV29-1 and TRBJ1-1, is SAVISQKPSRDICQRGTSLTIQCQVDSQVTMMFWYRQQPGQSLTLIATANQGSEATYESGFVIDKFPISRPNLTFSTLTVSNMSPEDSSIYLCSVVTPQSTEAFFGQGTRLTVV.

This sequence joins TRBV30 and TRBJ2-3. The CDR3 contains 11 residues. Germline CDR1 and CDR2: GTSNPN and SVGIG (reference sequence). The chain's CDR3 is CAWSPSDTQYF.

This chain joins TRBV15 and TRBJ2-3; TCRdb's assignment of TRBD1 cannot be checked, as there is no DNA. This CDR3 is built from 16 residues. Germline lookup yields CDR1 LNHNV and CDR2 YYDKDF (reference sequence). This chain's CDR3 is CATHKGPRETTDTQYF.

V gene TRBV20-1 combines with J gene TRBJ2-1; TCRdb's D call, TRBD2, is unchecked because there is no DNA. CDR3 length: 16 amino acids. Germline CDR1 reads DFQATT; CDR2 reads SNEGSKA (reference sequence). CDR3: CSARRRGTTSYNEQFF.

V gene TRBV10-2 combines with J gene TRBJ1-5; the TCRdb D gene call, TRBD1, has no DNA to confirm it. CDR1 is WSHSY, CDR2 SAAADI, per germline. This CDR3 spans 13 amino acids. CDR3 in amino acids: CASMAGFDQPQHF.

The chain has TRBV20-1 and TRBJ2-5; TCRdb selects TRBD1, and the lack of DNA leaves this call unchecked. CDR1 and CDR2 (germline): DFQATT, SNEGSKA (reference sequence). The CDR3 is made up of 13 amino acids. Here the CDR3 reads CSVTGGAKETQYF.

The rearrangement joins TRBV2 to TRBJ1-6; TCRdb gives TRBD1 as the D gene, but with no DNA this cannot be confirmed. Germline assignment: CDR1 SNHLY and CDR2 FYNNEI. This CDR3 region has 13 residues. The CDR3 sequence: CASAGTVNSPLHF.

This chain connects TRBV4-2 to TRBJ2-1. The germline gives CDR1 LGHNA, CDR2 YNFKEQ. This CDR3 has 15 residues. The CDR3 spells CASSRGGDTYNEQFF.

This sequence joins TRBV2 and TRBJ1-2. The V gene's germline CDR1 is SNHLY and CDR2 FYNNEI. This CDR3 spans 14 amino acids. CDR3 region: CASSEGRGTYGYTF.

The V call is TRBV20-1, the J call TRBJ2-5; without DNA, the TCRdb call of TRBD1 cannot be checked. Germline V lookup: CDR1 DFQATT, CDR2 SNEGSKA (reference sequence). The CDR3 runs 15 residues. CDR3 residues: CSATGHWGRQETQYF.

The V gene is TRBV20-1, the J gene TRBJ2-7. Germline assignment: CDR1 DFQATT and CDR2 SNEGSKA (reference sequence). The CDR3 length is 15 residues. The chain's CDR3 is CSARDLTSSAYEQYF.

CDR3 in amino acids: CASRRSSGSSYNEQFF. The rearrangement joins TRBV6-1 to TRBJ2-1. The V gene's germline CDR1 is MNHNS and CDR2 SASEGT. The CDR3 runs to 16 residues.

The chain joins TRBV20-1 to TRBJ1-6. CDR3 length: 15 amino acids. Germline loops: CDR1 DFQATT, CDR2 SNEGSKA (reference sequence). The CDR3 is CSALRQSSYNSPLHF.

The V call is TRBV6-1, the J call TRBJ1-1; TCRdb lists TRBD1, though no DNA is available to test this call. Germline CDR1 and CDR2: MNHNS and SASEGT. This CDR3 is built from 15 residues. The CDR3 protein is CASRPRQGSTTEAFF.

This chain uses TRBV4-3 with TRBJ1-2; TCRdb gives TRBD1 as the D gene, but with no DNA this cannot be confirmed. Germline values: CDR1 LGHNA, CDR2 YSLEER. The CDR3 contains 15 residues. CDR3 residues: CASSQDRPGDYGYTF.

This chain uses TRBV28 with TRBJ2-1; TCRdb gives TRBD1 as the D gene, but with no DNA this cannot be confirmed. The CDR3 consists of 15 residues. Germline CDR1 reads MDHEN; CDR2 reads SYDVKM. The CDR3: CASSSGGTGTNEQFF.

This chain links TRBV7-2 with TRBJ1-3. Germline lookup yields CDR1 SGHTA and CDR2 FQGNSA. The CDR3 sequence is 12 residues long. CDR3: CASTYIGNTIYF.

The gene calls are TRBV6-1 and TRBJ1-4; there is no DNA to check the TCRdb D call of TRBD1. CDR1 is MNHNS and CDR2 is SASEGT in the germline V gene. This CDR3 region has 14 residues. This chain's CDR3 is CASRFRGINEKLFF.

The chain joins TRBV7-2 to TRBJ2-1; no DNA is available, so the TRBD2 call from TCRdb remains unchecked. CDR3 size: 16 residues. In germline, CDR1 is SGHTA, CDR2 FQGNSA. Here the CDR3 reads CASSLSGATRYNEQFF.

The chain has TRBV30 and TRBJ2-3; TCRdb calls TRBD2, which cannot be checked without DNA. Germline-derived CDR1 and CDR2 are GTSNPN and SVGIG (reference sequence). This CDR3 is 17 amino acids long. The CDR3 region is CAWSVHLLAGFTDTQYF.

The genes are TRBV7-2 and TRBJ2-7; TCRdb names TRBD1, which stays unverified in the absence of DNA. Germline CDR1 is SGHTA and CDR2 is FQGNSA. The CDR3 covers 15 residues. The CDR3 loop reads CASSSYRGPLYEQYF.

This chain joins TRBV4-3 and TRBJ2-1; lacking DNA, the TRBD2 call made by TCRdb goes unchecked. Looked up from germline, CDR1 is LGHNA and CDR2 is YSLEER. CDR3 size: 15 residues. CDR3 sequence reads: CASSQDNGSGNEQFF.